This T cell receptor (beta chain) emerged from a study of T cell changes during pregnancy in multiple sclerosis. In germline, CDR1 is SGHAT, CDR2 FQDESV (reference sequence). V lost 6 bases to trimming and J lost 6 bases; unmatched junction nucleotides: 9. The CDR3 is made up of 14 amino acids. Sequencing was performed with immunoSEQ multiplex PCR; in TCRdb, only in-frame clones are kept and a portion is missing. This table holds around 92,000 clones, almost 95% found once. This TCR derives from a female donor with multiple sclerosis, enrolled in a pregnancy study. V gene TRBV11-1 combines with J gene TRBJ1-2; TRBD1 matches at 8 bases. Source: peripheral blood, taken in the third trimester of pregnancy. The CDR3 region has the DNA TGTGCCAGCAGACGCAGGGGGCTCTCTGATGGCTACACCTTC. The encoded protein is CASRRRGLSDGYTF.